The clone carrying this TCR beta chain showed up just a few times. The CDR3 covers 15 residues. V lost 7 bases, J lost 8 bases, and 9 bases stayed unmatched. Germline V CDR1 and CDR2: LNHDA, SQIVND (reference sequence). The sample originates from a study of blood T cell repertoires in COVID-19. Original analysis: Using reference gene primer amplification, nucleated cell counts were estimated. Profiled with immunoSEQ multiplex PCR; TCRdb holds only in-frame clones, not every one. V and J calls and clone size come straight from that table; D and trimming were deduced from the DNA. The sample lists 90,000 to 100,000 clones; 86% were seen once.

The chain links TRBV19 to TRBJ2-1; 12 bases are shared with TRBD1. This TCR was sampled from a man older than 75 with acute or convalescent COVID-19. Sequenced input: peripheral blood. CDR3 DNA: TGTGCCAGTACCCTAAACCGGGACAGGGGGCATGAGCAGTTCTTC. Protein product: CASTLNRDRGHEQFF.